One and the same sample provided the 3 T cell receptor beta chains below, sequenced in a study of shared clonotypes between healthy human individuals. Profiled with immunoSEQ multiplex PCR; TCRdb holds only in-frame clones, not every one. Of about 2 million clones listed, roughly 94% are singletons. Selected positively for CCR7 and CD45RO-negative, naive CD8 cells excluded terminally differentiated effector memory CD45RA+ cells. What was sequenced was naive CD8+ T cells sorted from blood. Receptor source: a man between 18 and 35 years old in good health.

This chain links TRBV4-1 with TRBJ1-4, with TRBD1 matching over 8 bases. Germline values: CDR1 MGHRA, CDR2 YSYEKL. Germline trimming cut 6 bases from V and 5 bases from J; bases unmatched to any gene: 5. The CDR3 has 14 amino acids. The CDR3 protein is CASSFRDRNEKLFF. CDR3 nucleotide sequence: TGCGCCAGCAGTTTCCGGGACAGGAATGAAAAACTGTTTTTT.

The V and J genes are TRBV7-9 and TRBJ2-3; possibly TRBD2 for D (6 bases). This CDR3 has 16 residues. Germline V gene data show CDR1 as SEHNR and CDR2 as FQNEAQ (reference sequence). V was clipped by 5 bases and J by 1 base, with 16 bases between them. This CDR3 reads CASSAEGRWGTDTQYF. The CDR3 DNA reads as TGTGCCAGCAGCGCGGAGGGACGGTGGGGCACAGATACGCAGTATTTT.

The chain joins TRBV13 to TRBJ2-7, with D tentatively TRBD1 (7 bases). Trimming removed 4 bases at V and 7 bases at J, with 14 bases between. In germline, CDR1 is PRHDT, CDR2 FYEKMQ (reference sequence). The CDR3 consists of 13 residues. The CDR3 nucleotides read TGTGCCAGCAGCTCTCGGACAGGAGGGGAGCAGTACTTC. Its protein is CASSSRTGGEQYF.